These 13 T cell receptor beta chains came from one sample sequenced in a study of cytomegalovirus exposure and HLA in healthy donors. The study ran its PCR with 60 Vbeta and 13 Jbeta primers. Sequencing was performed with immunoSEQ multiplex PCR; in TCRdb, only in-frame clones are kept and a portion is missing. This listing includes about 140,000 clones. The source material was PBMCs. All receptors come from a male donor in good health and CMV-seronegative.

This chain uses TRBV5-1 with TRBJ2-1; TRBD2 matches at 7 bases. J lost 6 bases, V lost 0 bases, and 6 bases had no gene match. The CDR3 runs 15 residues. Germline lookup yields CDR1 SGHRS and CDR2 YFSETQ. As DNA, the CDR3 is TGCGCCAGCAGCTTGGTCGGCGGGAGTTTCAATGAGCAGTTCTTC. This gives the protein CASSLVGGSFNEQFF.

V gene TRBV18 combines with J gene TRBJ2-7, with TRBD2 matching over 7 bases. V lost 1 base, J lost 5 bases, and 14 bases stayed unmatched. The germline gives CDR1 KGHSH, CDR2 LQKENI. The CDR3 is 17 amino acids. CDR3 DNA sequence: TGTGCCAGCTCACCACTGGGAAGCGGGACTCCGAGACACGAGCAGTACTTC. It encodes CASSPLGSGTPRHEQYF.

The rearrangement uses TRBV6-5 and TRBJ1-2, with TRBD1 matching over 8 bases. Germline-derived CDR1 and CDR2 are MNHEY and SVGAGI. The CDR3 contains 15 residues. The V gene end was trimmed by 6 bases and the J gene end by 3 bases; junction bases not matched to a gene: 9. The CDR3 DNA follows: TGTGCCAGCAGCGCGACGGGACAGGCGGACTATGGCTACACCTTC. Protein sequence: CASSATGQADYGYTF.

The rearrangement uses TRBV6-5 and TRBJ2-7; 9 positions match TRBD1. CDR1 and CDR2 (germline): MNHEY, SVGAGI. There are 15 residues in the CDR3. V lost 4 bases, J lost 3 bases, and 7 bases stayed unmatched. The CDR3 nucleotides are TGTGCCAGCAGTTCATCCGGGACAGGGTTCTACGAGCAGTACTTC. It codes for CASSSSGTGFYEQYF.

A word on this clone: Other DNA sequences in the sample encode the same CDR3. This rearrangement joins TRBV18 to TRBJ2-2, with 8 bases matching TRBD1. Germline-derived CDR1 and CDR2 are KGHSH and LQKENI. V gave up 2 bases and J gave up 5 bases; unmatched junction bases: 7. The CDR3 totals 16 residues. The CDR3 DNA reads TGTGCCAGCTCACCATTAGCGACAGGGGAAACCGGGGAGCTGTTTTTT. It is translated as CASSPLATGETGELFF.

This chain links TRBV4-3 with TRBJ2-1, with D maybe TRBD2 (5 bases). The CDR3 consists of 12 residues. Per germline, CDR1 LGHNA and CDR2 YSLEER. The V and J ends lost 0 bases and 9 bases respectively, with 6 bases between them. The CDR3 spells CASSQEGGEQFF. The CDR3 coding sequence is TGCGCCAGCAGCCAAGAAGGAGGTGAGCAGTTCTTC.

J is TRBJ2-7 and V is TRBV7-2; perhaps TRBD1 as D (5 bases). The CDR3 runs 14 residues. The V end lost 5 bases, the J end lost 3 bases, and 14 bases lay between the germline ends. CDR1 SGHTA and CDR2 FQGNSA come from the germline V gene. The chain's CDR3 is CASSQKSGFYEQYF. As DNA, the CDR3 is TGTGCCAGCAGCCAAAAATCAGGGTTCTACGAGCAGTACTTC.

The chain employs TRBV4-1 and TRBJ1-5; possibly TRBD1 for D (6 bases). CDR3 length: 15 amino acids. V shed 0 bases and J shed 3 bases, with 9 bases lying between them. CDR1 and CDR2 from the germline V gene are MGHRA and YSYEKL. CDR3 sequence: CASSQERGPNQPQHF. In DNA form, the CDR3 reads TGCGCCAGCAGCCAAGAGCGGGGGCCCAATCAGCCCCAGCATTTT.

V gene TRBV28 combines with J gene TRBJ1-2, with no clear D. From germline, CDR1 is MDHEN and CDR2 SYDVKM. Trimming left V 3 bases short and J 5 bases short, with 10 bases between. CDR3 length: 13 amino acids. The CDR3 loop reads CASSLIGEYGYTF. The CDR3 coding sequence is TGTGCCAGCAGTTTGATCGGGGAGTATGGCTACACCTTC.

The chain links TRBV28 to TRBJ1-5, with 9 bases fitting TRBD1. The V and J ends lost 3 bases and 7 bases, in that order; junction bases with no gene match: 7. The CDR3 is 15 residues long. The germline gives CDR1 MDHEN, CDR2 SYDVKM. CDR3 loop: CASSFPGQGKQPQHF. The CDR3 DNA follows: TGTGCCAGCAGTTTCCCGGGACAGGGTAAGCAGCCCCAGCATTTT.

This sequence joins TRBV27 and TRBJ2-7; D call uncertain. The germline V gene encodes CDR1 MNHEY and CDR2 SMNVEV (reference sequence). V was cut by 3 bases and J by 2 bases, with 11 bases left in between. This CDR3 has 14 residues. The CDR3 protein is CASSLPYPPYEQYF. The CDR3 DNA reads TGTGCCAGCAGTTTGCCCTACCCTCCCTACGAGCAGTACTTC.

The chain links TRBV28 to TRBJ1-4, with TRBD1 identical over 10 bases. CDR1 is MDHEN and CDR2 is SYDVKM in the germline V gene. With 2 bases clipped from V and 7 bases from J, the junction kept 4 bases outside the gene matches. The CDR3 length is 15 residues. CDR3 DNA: TGTGCCAGCAGTTTAGTGACAGGGGGCCTTGAAAAACTGTTTTTT. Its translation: CASSLVTGGLEKLFF.

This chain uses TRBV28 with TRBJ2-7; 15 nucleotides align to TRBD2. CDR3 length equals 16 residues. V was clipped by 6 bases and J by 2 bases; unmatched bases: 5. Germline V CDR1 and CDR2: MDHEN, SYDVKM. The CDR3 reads CASSPWTSGGAYEQYF. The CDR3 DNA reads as TGTGCCAGCAGCCCCTGGACTAGCGGGGGGGCCTACGAGCAGTACTTC.